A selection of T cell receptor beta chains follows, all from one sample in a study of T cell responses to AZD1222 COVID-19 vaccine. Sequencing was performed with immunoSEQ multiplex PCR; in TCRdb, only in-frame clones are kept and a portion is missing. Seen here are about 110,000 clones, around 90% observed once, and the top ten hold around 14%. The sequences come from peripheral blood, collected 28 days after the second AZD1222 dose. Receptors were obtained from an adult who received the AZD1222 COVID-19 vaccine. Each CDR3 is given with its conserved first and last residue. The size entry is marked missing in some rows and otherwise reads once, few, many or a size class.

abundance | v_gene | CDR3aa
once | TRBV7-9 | CASSSDRLRDTQYF
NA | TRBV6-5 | CASSYTPSSYEQYF
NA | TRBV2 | CASRPQGPEQYF
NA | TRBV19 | CASSTSGGVKTQYF
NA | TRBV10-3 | CAISEGLAGADEQFF
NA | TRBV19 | CASTTNYGYTF
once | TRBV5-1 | CASSFDSTIEAFF
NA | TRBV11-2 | CASNTGDPNTEAFF
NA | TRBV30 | CAWSAGSHTIYF
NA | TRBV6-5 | CASSPGGTEAFF
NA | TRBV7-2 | CASSSRGGDEKLFF
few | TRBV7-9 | CASSPGLAGADTQYF
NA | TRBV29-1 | CSVAPSGRGVETQYF
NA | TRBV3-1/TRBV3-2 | CASSQVSRGSPQYF
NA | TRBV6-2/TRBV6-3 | CASSLGTEAFF
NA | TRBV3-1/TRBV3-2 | CASSQVVSGSTEQFF
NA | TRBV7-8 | CASTDPWRGGRSYEQYF
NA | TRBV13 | CASSLQGVVSEAFF
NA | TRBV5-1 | CASSLGAGGAYNEQFF
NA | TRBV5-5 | CASSPRETTNEKLFF
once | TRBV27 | CASSLGLAANTGELFF
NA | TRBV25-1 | CASSAAGGTGELFF
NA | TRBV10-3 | CAISESGQANYGYTF
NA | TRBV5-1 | CASSLGDSYEQFF
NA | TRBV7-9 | CASSFNSGRAETQYF
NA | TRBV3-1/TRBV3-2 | CASSQEREGRYTDTQYF
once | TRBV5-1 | CASSLGASYEQYF
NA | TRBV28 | CASSLMSGYSSNQPQHF